The text below deals with one TCR beta chain. The sample comes from a study of blood T cell repertoires in COVID-19. The overall study: COVID-19 samples, acute and convalescent, were from the United States, Italy and Spain. The cDNA or gDNA used as material had been derived from T cells, B-cell-depleted T cells, or PBMCs.

J was trimmed by 7 bases and V by 0 bases; bases with no gene match: 15. Germline assignment: CDR1 LGHDT and CDR2 YNNKEL (reference sequence). The CDR3 sequence is 17 residues long. Authors' data handling: Scientists estimated how many nucleated cells there were by amplifying reference gene primers. Only in-frame clones appear in the TCRdb table, and some are missing; sequencing was by immunoSEQ multiplex PCR. The V and J calls and clone size were taken over from that table, and D and trimming were inferred from the DNA. The repertoire holds approximately 280,000 clones, approximately 89% seen once, with roughly an eighth in the top ten.

This sequence was found in a woman aged 55-70 years with acute or convalescent COVID-19. Sequences were obtained from peripheral blood. The chain has TRBV3-1 (or the pseudogene TRBV3-2) and TRBJ2-7; TRBD2 agrees at 7 bases. The CDR3 sequence is CASSQERLAAPLREQYF. The CDR3 region has the DNA TGTGCCAGCAGCCAAGAACGGCTAGCGGCTCCCCTTAGGGAGCAGTACTTC.